The 20 T cell receptor beta chains in this list originate from one sample, sequenced in a study of Ad26.COV2.S vaccination and SARS-CoV-2 variants. The protocol was immunoSEQ multiplex PCR, while the TCRdb copy is restricted to in-frame clones and leaves out a portion. Of hundreds of thousands of clones listed, 92% are singletons. As to treatment: around 19 received Ad26.COV2.S at low or high dose, single or two shots; several received placebo; per-sample allocation not given. Day 63 after the first injection of vaccine or placebo was the sampling time. Sequences were derived from peripheral blood, sampled in a trial of Ad26.COV2.S vaccine versus placebo. The receptors derive from a person between 18 and 59 years old who received the Ad26.COV2.S COVID-19 vaccine or a placebo.

The genes are TRBV25-1 and TRBJ2-5; TRBD1 aligns across 9 bases. Looked up from germline, CDR1 is MGHDK and CDR2 is SYGVNS. Trimming removed 1 base from V and 2 bases from J; junction bases left unmatched: 5. The CDR3 sequence is 16 residues long. The CDR3, as DNA: TGTGCCAGCAGTGAATTCGGGGGGACAGGGCAAGAGACCCAGTACTTC. As protein: CASSEFGGTGQETQYF.

The CDR3, as DNA: TGCGCCAGCAGCCAAGCCTCAGGGGTTTCGGATAATTCACCCCTCCACTTT. Amino acid sequence: CASSQASGVSDNSPLHF. V gene TRBV4-1 combines with J gene TRBJ1-6; D is perhaps TRBD1 (6 bases). The CDR3 extends over 17 amino acids. The V end lost 1 base, the J end lost 5 bases, and 15 bases lay between the germline ends. The V gene's germline CDR1 is MGHRA and CDR2 YSYEKL.

This sequence joins TRBV6-2 or TRBV6-3 and TRBJ2-7, with 11 bases aligning to TRBD1. The CDR3 contains 13 residues. The V gene end was trimmed by 2 bases and the J gene end by 8 bases; junction bases not matched to a gene: 2. Germline V gene sequence: CDR1 MNHEY, CDR2 SVGEGT. The CDR3 bases are TGTGCCAGCAGTTACCCGGACAGGGGGCAGCAGTACTTC. This codes for CASSYPDRGQQYF.

The V and J genes are TRBV28 and TRBJ1-1; perhaps TRBD1 as D (5 bases). V lost 8 bases and J lost 7, with 20 bases in between. CDR1 and CDR2 from the germline V gene are MDHEN and SYDVKM. The CDR3 is made up of 14 amino acids. This CDR3 is CASLGWRGIFEAFF. The CDR3, as DNA: TGTGCCAGCCTTGGATGGAGGGGCATATTTGAAGCTTTCTTT.

The chain links TRBV7-2 to TRBJ1-2; D is unresolved. There are 14 residues in the CDR3. CDR1 is SGHTA, CDR2 FQGNSA, per germline. Trimming pared 2 bases from V and 1 base from J, leaving 8 bases between. As DNA, the CDR3 is TGTGCCAGCAGCTTACAGAGCTTTAACTATGGCTACACCTTC. It encodes CASSLQSFNYGYTF.

This clone has more than one count but fewer than ten. The chain couples TRBV4-3 to TRBJ2-2; D is unclear. The CDR3 runs to 14 residues. V lost 0 bases and J 5 bases, leaving 7 bases between the germline ends. Germline V gene data show CDR1 as LGHNA and CDR2 as YSLEER. The DNA for the CDR3 is TGCGCCAGCAGCCAAGATCCCATAACCGGGGAGCTGTTTTTT. This gives the protein CASSQDPITGELFF.

V gene TRBV15 combines with J gene TRBJ1-1; D possibly corresponds to TRBD1 (6 bases). Germline V gene sequence: CDR1 LNHNV, CDR2 YYDKDF (reference sequence). Deletions cut 1 base from V and 5 bases from J, with 26 bases between. This CDR3 has 19 residues. Here the CDR3 DNA reads TGTGCCACCAGCAGAGCTCCCGTCCCAGGCGAGGGGGATAGGACTGAAGCTTTCTTT. Its translation is CATSRAPVPGEGDRTEAFF. Looking up the rest from reference TRBV15 and TRBJ1-1 gives the full variable domain: DAMVIQNPRYQVTQFGKPVTLSCSQTLNHNVMYWYQQKSSQAPKLLFHYYDKDFNNEADTPDNFQSRRPNTSFCFLDIRSPGLGDTAMYLCATSRAPVPGEGDRTEAFFGQGTRLTVV.

This chain links TRBV9 with TRBJ2-7, with D perhaps given as TRBD1 or TRBD2 (6 bases each). CDR1 and CDR2 (germline): SGDLS, YYNGEE. V gave up 2 bases and J gave up 5 bases, with 17 bases separating them. This CDR3 comprises 15 residues. The chain's CDR3 is CASSVEGGHQNEQYF. In DNA form, the CDR3 reads TGTGCCAGCAGCGTGGAGGGGGGACATCAGAACGAGCAGTACTTC.

The genes are TRBV4-1 and TRBJ2-1, with 13 bases fitting TRBD2. Germline V gene data show CDR1 as MGHRA and CDR2 as YSYEKL. Unmatched junction bases numbered 2, after V lost 6 bases and J lost 0 bases. The CDR3 has 16 amino acids. The CDR3 is CASRGLAGSSYNEQFF. As DNA, the CDR3 is TGCGCCAGCAGGGGACTAGCGGGGAGCTCCTACAATGAGCAGTTCTTC.

This chain links TRBV18 with TRBJ2-7, with D perhaps matching TRBD1 (5 bases). Germline values: CDR1 KGHSH, CDR2 LQKENI. The CDR3 contains 14 residues. Trimming stripped 0 bases from V and 4 bases from J, with 10 bases between. The CDR3 sequence is CASSPPQGRYEQYF. In DNA, the CDR3 is TGTGCCAGCTCACCACCGCAGGGTCGTTACGAGCAGTACTTC.

The chain joins TRBV5-5 to TRBJ1-4; D is unclear. CDR3 length: 15 amino acids. Germline V gives CDR1 SGHKS, CDR2 YYEKEE (reference sequence). The germline V and J ends were trimmed by 5 bases and 0 bases, with 11 bases remaining between them. The CDR3 sequence is CASRTSTSTNEKLFF. In DNA, the CDR3 is TGTGCCAGCAGGACCTCGACATCAACTAATGAAAAACTGTTTTTT.

This clone was detected only a few times. CDR3 region: CASSYNWGGTEAFF. CDR3 nucleotide sequence: TGTGCCAGCAGCTACAACTGGGGGGGTACTGAAGCTTTCTTT. V gene TRBV9 combines with J gene TRBJ1-1; a weak D match, TRBD1 (5 bases). Trimming removed 4 bases from V and 5 bases from J, with 15 bases in between. The CDR3 runs 14 residues. CDR1 is SGDLS and CDR2 is YYNGEE in the germline V gene.

The chain combines TRBV5-1 with TRBJ1-3, with D possibly being TRBD1 (5 bases). The germline gives CDR1 SGHRS, CDR2 YFSETQ. CDR3 size: 14 residues. V was cut by 2 bases and J by 8 bases, with 14 bases left in between. This chain's CDR3 is CASSFRGQGDTIYF. In nucleotides, the CDR3 is TGCGCCAGCAGCTTCCGGGGTCAAGGGGACACCATATATTTT.

CDR3 loop: CASRPGTRSSYEQYF. In nucleotides, the CDR3 is TGTGCCAGCCGGCCCGGGACCAGGAGCTCCTACGAGCAGTACTTC. The chain uses TRBV5-8 and TRBJ2-7; the D call may be TRBD1 or TRBD2 (5 bases each). V gave up 7 bases and J gave up 0 bases, with 17 bases separating them. The length of the CDR3 is 15 residues. Germline-derived CDR1 and CDR2 are SGHTS and YDEGEE.

The V call is TRBV6-1, the J call TRBJ1-2; D perhaps matches TRBD1 (5 bases). V lost 2 bases, J lost 6 bases, and 10 bases lay in between. Germline lookup yields CDR1 MNHNS and CDR2 SASEGT. CDR3 length equals 13 residues. The CDR3 reads CASSERGRDGYTF. CDR3 DNA sequence: TGTGCCAGCAGTGAAAGGGGACGAGATGGCTACACCTTC.

The chain couples TRBV20-1 to TRBJ2-2; D is ambiguous. Germline V gene sequence: CDR1 DFQATT, CDR2 SNEGSKA (reference sequence). There are 14 residues in the CDR3. The V end lost 3 bases, the J end lost 5 bases, and 13 bases lay between the germline ends. The CDR3 DNA follows: TGCAGTGCTAGTTCGGGCCCGAGGACCGGGGAGCTGTTTTTT. It codes for CSASSGPRTGELFF.

This chain uses TRBV11-2 with TRBJ2-1, with a tentative D call TRBD1 (6 bases). The CDR3 totals 16 residues. V lost 5 bases and J lost 5, with 19 bases in between. CDR1 and CDR2 from the germline V gene are SGHAT and FQNNGV. The CDR3 bases are TGTGCCAGCAGCGAAGTAACAGGGACGCTAAACAATGAGCAGTTCTTC. It is translated as CASSEVTGTLNNEQFF.

This clone has only one observation. This sequence joins TRBV6-6 and TRBJ2-3; possibly TRBD1 for D (6 bases). This CDR3 spans 17 amino acids. Trimming left V 5 bases short and J 6 bases short, with 24 bases between. The V gene's germline CDR1 is MNHNY and CDR2 SVGAGI (reference sequence). This chain's CDR3 is CASSLTGTLNRQDTQYF. DNA for the CDR3: TGTGCCAGCAGTCTTACCGGGACACTGAACCGGCAGGATACGCAGTATTTT.

The genes are TRBV5-1 and TRBJ2-7, with D maybe TRBD2 (6 bases). V shed 4 bases and J shed 2 bases, with 16 bases lying between them. The CDR3 is 15 amino acids. In germline, CDR1 is SGHRS, CDR2 YFSETQ. CDR3 in amino acids: CASSPSGLNPYEQYF. CDR3 nucleotide sequence: TGCGCCAGCAGCCCCAGCGGGCTAAACCCCTACGAGCAGTACTTC.

In its sample, this clone was seen a few times. The chain links TRBV10-3 to TRBJ2-7; 13 nucleotides line up with TRBD2. Germline V gene data show CDR1 as ENHRY and CDR2 as SYGVKD. This CDR3 spans 17 amino acids. V lost 7 bases, J lost 6 bases, and 15 bases stayed unmatched. The CDR3 DNA sequence: TGTGCCATCACTCCCTTCGCCGGACTAGCGGGGGTCTTCGAGCAGTACTTC. It translates to CAITPFAGLAGVFEQYF.